These T cell receptor beta chains were read from a single sample in a study of post-analysis software for immune sequencing data. MiXCR, applied by TCRdb to the PCR reads, yields one record per CDR3 protein. Here the sample spans over 700,000 distinct CDR3 sequences, 25% to 30% being singletons. Sequencing input: blood. Source of these receptors: a girl aged 5 to 17 with multiple sclerosis. The CDR3 runs from the conserved cysteine through the conserved F or W. D genes are given only for firm matches. Clone size is given for some rows only: seen once, a few or many times, or a class if the clone is expanded.

>many|TRBJ1-2|NA|TRBV29-1
CSVRDGGYYGYTF
TGCAGCGTTCGGGACGGAGGTTACTATGGCTACACCTTC
>NA|TRBJ2-1|NA|TRBV28
CASSTNIPEQFF
TGTGCCAGCAGTACCAATATACCCGAGCAGTTCTTC
>few|TRBJ2-3|NA|TRBV10-3
CAISDPITQGRTDTQYF
TGTGCCATCAGTGACCCGATTACACAGGGAAGGACAGATACGCAGTATTTT
>NA|TRBJ1-2|NA|TRBV5-1
CASSPALENYGYTF
TGCGCCAGCAGTCCGGCGTTGGAGAACTATGGCTACACCTTC
>few|TRBJ1-5|NA|TRBV9
CASSVDGAGQPQHF
TGTGCCAGCAGCGTAGATGGGGCCGGACAGCCCCAGCATTTT
>many|TRBJ2-5|TRBD2|TRBV7-2
CASSLGTSGSGETQYF
TGTGCCAGCAGCCTTGGGACTAGCGGGAGTGGGGAGACCCAGTACTTC
>NA|TRBJ2-3|TRBD1|TRBV9
CASSDQPETGEKDTQYF
TGTGCCAGCAGCGACCAACCGGAGACAGGGGAAAAAGATACGCAGTATTTT
>NA|TRBJ2-4|NA|TRBV2
CASPAGGEQYF
TGTGCCAGCCCGGCAGGCGGGGAGCAGTACTTC
>few|TRBJ1-2|NA|TRBV20-1
CSAPWMQGDGYTF
TGCAGTGCTCCCTGGATGCAGGGCGATGGCTACACCTTC
>NA|TRBJ2-5|TRBD2|TRBV7-8
CASSPGTSKETQYF
TGTGCCAGCAGCCCTGGGACTAGCAAAGAGACCCAGTACTTC
>NA|TRBJ2-3|NA|TRBV4-2
CASSQAGLGTQYF
TGTGCCAGCAGCCAAGCGGGATTAGGTACGCAGTATTTT
>NA|TRBJ2-2|NA|TRBV10-3
CAIRGEPPNTGELFF
TGTGCCATCCGCGGAGAGCCCCCGAACACCGGGGAGCTGTTTTTT
>few|TRBJ1-4|NA|TRBV7-9
CASSSGLRAFF
TGTGCCAGCAGCTCGGGATTGCGAGCGTTTTTT
>many|TRBJ2-6|NA|TRBV6-5
CASSRGSGANVLTF
TGTGCCAGCAGCCGGGGGTCTGGGGCCAACGTCCTGACTTTC
>NA|TRBJ2-1|NA|TRBV4-2
CASSQEIQGNEQFF
TGTGCCAGCAGCCAAGAAATCCAGGGCAATGAGCAGTTCTTC
>NA|TRBJ2-1|NA|TRBV21-1
CASRTPSNEQFF
TGTGCCAGCAGGACTCCAAGCAATGAGCAGTTCTTC
>NA|TRBJ2-7|TRBD2|TRBV10-2
CASSEPWTSETYNEQYF
TGCGCCAGCAGTGAGCCGTGGACTAGCGAAACCTACAATGAGCAGTACTTC
>NA|TRBJ2-7|TRBD1|TRBV29-1
CSVKQGSLYNEQYF
TGCAGCGTCAAACAGGGGTCCCTCTACAATGAGCAGTACTTC
>few|TRBJ2-1|NA|TRBV5-6
CASSHRGRGEQFF
TGTGCCAGCAGCCATCGGGGACGCGGTGAGCAGTTCTTC
>NA|TRBJ2-3|TRBD1|TRBV11-2
CASSLMTGTGADTQYF
TGTGCCAGCAGCCTAATGACGGGGACAGGGGCAGATACGCAGTATTTT
>many|TRBJ2-1|TRBD2|TRBV20-1
CSASRLAGGPYNEQFF
TGCAGTGCTAGTAGGCTAGCGGGAGGGCCCTACAATGAGCAGTTCTTC
>few|TRBJ1-2|NA|TRBV29-1
CSVRRSNYGYTF
TGCAGCGTTCGGCGGTCTAACTATGGCTACACCTTC
>NA|TRBJ2-7|NA|TRBV6-1
CASSEVNEQYF
TGTGCCAGCAGTGAAGTGAACGAGCAGTACTTC
>NA|TRBJ1-4|NA|TRBV2
CANYGGDGEKLFF
TGTGCAAATTACGGGGGTGATGGTGAAAAACTGTTTTTT
>few|TRBJ2-1|NA|TRBV4-3
CASSQDSGRGAIKQFF
TGCGCCAGCAGCCAAGACTCCGGACGGGGTGCGATTAAGCAGTTCTTC
>few|TRBJ2-5|NA|TRBV7-2
CASSGGAAETQYF
TGTGCCAGCTCGGGCGGGGCGGCGGAGACCCAGTACTTC
>NA|TRBJ2-3|TRBD2|TRBV6-5
CASSYRRLAGGYTDTQYF
TGTGCCAGCAGTTACCGAAGACTAGCGGGAGGGTACACAGATACGCAGTATTTT
>once|TRBJ2-3|TRBD2|TRBV5-1
CASSALSGRGTDTQYF
TGCGCCAGCAGCGCCCTTAGCGGGAGAGGCACAGATACGCAGTATTTT